This T cell receptor (beta chain) appears in the sequencing data of a study of shared clonotypes between healthy human individuals. Libraries were prepared by immunoSEQ multiplex PCR; TCRdb keeps only in-frame clonotypes and omits some of them. The repertoire holds more than 2 million clones, with about 94% as singletons. CD8 cells regarded as naive lacked CD45RO, were positively chosen for CCR7, and omitted terminally differentiated effector memory CD45RA+ cells. There are 15 residues in the CDR3. V lost 4 bases to trimming and J lost 2 bases; unmatched junction nucleotides: 8. CDR1 and CDR2 from the germline V gene are SGHRS and YFSETQ.

The rearrangement joins TRBV5-1 to TRBJ2-7; TRBD1 aligns across 8 bases. Sample: naive CD8+ T cells from PBMCs. This receptor was obtained from a man aged 18 to 29 in good health. Some clones in this sample may be carry-over from other donors' samples. CDR3 protein: CASSIHRDRTYEQYF. The CDR3 nucleotides read TGCGCCAGCAGCATCCACCGGGACAGGACCTACGAGCAGTACTTC.